The clone carrying this TCR beta chain came up a few times. What it recognizes is unknown. TCR cDNA molecules each had a unique molecular identifier. TCRdb analysed the 5' RACE reads with MiXCR anew, one entry per CDR3 protein. The table has roughly 39,000 distinct CDR3 sequences, approximately 5.5% seen once; the top ten hold around a tenth. Time point denoted: sample taken at primary tumor resection. The study sequenced unsorted whole RNA from tumor, nontumor lung or frozen PBMC. The donor population consisted of approximately 68 patients with untreated, early-stage non-small cell lung cancer. The data were obtained in a study of spatial heterogeneity in lung cancer. Study in general: In raw reads, more than eight appearances on average were recorded for each unique TCR and UMI combination. General study findings and limits: Resection blood, more than follow-up blood, showed ubiquitous expanded tumor TCRs.

The germline CDR1 and CDR2 sequences are LGHNA and YNFKEQ. This CDR3 spans 16 amino acids. V shed 3 bases, J shed 3 bases, and the junction held 4 bases outside the gene matches. The TCR sequence derives from a male donor with early-stage non-small cell lung cancer. The specimen comprised PBMCs, sampled at surgery. The chain uses TRBV4-2 and TRBJ1-5, with TRBD1 matching 11 bases. The chain's CDR3 is CASSHIGQGANQPQHF. In DNA form, the CDR3 reads TGTGCCAGCAGCCACATAGGACAGGGGGCCAATCAGCCCCAGCATTTT.